Included here is one T cell receptor beta chain sequence, with context. Its antigen is still unknown. Base qualities are not provided; no much larger clone lies one nucleotide away. CDR1 and CDR2, looked up from the germline V gene (reference sequence), are GTSNPN and SVGIG. A distance of 14 bases separates the germline ends of V and J, which lose 2 bases and 4 bases respectively. The CDR3, cysteine through phenylalanine, is 14 amino acids long. Only the CDR3 part of the read is kept: 42 bases, read in frame from the first base. These data originate in a study of cytomegalovirus exposure and HLA in healthy donors (dated by TCRdb to the late 2010s). Study-level background: An earlier analysis of 550 to 700 of the donors reported roughly 300 Gb of sequence data and around 110 million unique TCR beta sequences from about 200 million T cells. Approximately 300 gigabases of sequencing data and about 92 million unique TCR sequences made up an early release that covered 500 to 650 HLA-typed donors. Of the roughly 400 genotyped donors, 65% to 90% fell in the genetic ancestry cluster associated with self-reported Caucasian donors. The study aimed to test whether signatures of past pathogen exposure could be identified by cataloging public T cell receptors. The study used immunosequencing to profile the T cell repertoires of approximately 630 subjects and linked those repertoires to cytomegalovirus serostatus. Along with the roughly 610-subject first cohort, a separate validation cohort of over a hundred different subjects was used. The study combined high-throughput TCR immunosequencing, statistical association of individual TCRs with disease status, and machine learning to predict cytomegalovirus infection status. A later analysis re-analyzed previously published TCR beta repertoires from 600 to 850 donors and added high-resolution HLA genotyping to study TCR occurrence patterns. Rather than drawing on any new phenotypic data, the later analysis identified candidate immune exposures from TCR beta sequences and the way those sequences occurred across donors. To decide whether each TCR beta V gene segment behaved as functional or pseudogenic, an earlier analysis of some 600 of the donors relied on high-throughput TCR beta sequencing. Alongside the repertoire data, information on donor age, sex, ethnicity and CMV serostatus was compiled. In a later genetic analysis, genome-wide SNP genotypes for about 65% of the roughly 670 donors were used, and that subset was treated as a discovery cohort. Every discovery cohort repertoire had been produced on one sequencing platform. Both class I and class II loci were covered by HLA typing, at four-digit resolution. The number of donors typed differed by locus, with about 620-630 for A, B, C, DRB1 and DQB1, over 500 for DQA1, 600 to 610 for DPA1, and some 470 for DPB1. Because of strong linkage in the cohort, roughly five DR-DQ haplotypes were treated as single units for association and clustering. On average, 235,054 unique TCR beta nucleotide sequences were sequenced per donor among a few hundred genotyped donors of the cohort, with roughly a sixth of those sequences being non-productive.

Results and caveats for the whole study, not just this receptor: A total of 150 to 200 TCR beta chains were listed by the study as associated with cytomegalovirus. A later genetic analysis reported fewer N-insertions in productive TCRs among donors in an Asian-associated ancestry cluster than the roughly 650-donor mean. According to a later analysis, most CMV-associated TCR beta chains appeared to be HLA-restricted, and the HLA associations seemed to be driven largely by CMV exposure. The sequencing pipeline was judged likely to have produced a cluster of highly shared sequence variants as a technical artifact. According to the authors, the approach could potentially be generalized to other disease states and immunological phenotypes. A further reported finding was that TCR beta sequences accurately predicted the HLA-A and HLA-B alleles for most subjects in the first cohort. A later analysis found that HLA-associated TCR beta chains were more clonally expanded and had lower generation probabilities than equally common non-associated chains. A later analysis reported that several top co-occurrence clusters appeared linked to parvovirus B19, influenza, CMV and Epstein-Barr virus. V-gene and J-gene trimming of TCR beta chains was associated with a missense DCLRE1C variant in a later genetic analysis, and the association was replicated in an independent cohort. When HLA alleles, especially DR and DQ, strongly co-occurred, TCR associations were difficult to assign to individual alleles. A later analysis found that TCR association rates varied across HLA loci, with DRB1 alleles showing the most associated TCRs and HLA-C alleles the fewest. In an earlier analysis of a few hundred of the donors, most TCR beta V segments were observed in productive rearrangements about 87% or about 30% of the time, broadly matching IMGT annotations. Across donors, most TCR sequences were observed very rarely, whereas some public TCRs were present in many individuals. Three of the identified cytomegalovirus-associated TCR beta chains were confirmed in vitro to be specific for cytomegalovirus antigens. Immune exposure information for the cohort was limited to CMV serostatus. Roughly uniform sequencing depth across donors was assumed in presence/absence analyses, although this assumption may not hold. Some 15 rarely observed V segments, including chromosome 9 orphons, were excluded from the earlier analysis of approximately 500 of the donors because counts were too low. Because HLA typing was missing for some donors at each locus, association tests included only the typed subset. Cytomegalovirus status was reported to be diagnosed by the classifier with high specificity and sensitivity in both the original and validation cohorts. Linkage disequilibrium might explain the correlated functional status among segregating V segments, but an unknown experimental factor could not be ruled out. Some IMGT-functional V segments, including TRBV6-2 and TRBV6-3, could not be distinguished by the 87-base-pair reads and were therefore excluded. A later analysis associated about 18,000 TCR beta sequences with specific HLA alleles at a false discovery rate of 0.05. Only TCR beta chains were sequenced in this cohort, and the absence of alpha or paired-chain data limited detectable features.

The method behind the library was the immunoSEQ multiplex PCR assay. A mixture of 60 forward primers for TCR Vbeta segments and 13 reverse primers for TCR Jbeta segments was used in the multiplex PCR. The CDR3 region of rearranged TCR beta genes was amplified from genomic DNA by a multiplex PCR assay. Amplified TCR beta libraries were sequenced as 87-base-pair reads on the Illumina HiSeq System. The source study handled its data this way. A later analysis tallied around 80 million unique TCR beta chains across the 640 or so repertoires, and around 12 million of those chains were shared by two or more donors. Raw reads were error-corrected and collapsed into unique sequences with a nearest-neighbor algorithm that merged closely related sequences to remove PCR and sequencing errors. CDR3 sequences were aligned to IMGT reference sequences to assign V, D and J gene segments. For a sequence to be retained, a match of at least six nucleotides to both a V gene segment and a J gene segment was required. Rearrangements were called productive when the CDR3 lacked stop codons and stayed in frame with V and J; all others were non-productive. CDR3 was defined by IMGT convention, running from the second conserved V-encoded cysteine to the conserved J-encoded phenylalanine. In an earlier analysis of 587 of the donors, sequences lacking an unambiguous match to a single V gene segment were excluded. In an earlier analysis of a few hundred of the donors, a V segment was called functional when productive rearrangements were above 56.7%, and segregating when the standard deviation between donors exceeded 5%. A statistical classification framework was built to diagnose cytomegalovirus status from the catalog of TCR beta chain sequences. A later analysis assigned V and J genes by comparing TCR nucleotide sequences with IMGT/GENE-DB human TR gene sequences. A later analysis assigned CDR3 sequences and most-parsimonious VDJ recombination scenarios with the TCRdist pipeline. A later analysis defined each TCR beta chain by its CDR3 amino acid sequence plus V-gene family, and excluded reads lacking a unique V-gene family. In a later analysis, 450 to 600 highly shared, low-generation-probability nucleotide sequences were removed to address suspected cross-contamination and a sequencing artifact. In a later analysis, a clonal expansion index was calculated for each public chain from normalized within-repertoire ranks of inferred template counts. Generation probabilities in a later analysis came from a VDJ recombination model fitted to out-of-frame rearrangements, and those results were checked against IGoR. Hypergeometric tests were used in a later analysis to score TCR-TCR, TCR-HLA and TCR-CMV co-occurrence, with a repertoire-size bias correction applied to the TCR pairs. False discovery rates were estimated in a later analysis by permuting HLA or CMV assignments 20 times. In a later analysis, co-occurring TCRs were grouped with DBSCAN, and TCRdist sequence similarity was added when clustering was performed within HLA-allele-positive subsets. Repertoires with fewer than 30,000 or more than 120,000 public chains, plus five repertoires with anomalous nucleotide sharing, were excluded from co-occurrence clustering. TCRdb limited this immuneACCESS table to in-frame rearrangements with V and J called. A share of clones is missing; checked studies link under half to unresolved V genes, and the rest is unexplained. Clone size and the V and J calls come from that table; the DNA yielded D and trimming. Here the sample has approximately 200,000 clones; 75% to 85% occur a single time. The ten largest clones capture around 2.1% of the sample.

The cohort comprised more than 550 healthy bone marrow donors. At the time of sampling, every cohort member was nominally healthy, though immune exposures that went unrecorded were likely present. The donor tested CMV seropositive and was one of the 289 seropositive cohort members. Each donor provided a peripheral blood sample, and peripheral blood mononuclear cells were used for TCR beta sequencing. The Qiagen DNeasy Blood Extraction Kit was used to extract genomic DNA from the blood cell samples. The V gene is TRBV30 and the J gene is TRBJ1-1; a weak D assignment points to TRBD1 (6 bases agree). The sample was PBMCs. The sequence came from a woman aged 18-30 years in good health and CMV-seropositive. The CDR3 loop reads CAWSLDSRITEAFF. The nucleotide sequence reads TGTGCCTGGAGTCTGGACAGTCGGATCACTGAAGCTTTCTTT.